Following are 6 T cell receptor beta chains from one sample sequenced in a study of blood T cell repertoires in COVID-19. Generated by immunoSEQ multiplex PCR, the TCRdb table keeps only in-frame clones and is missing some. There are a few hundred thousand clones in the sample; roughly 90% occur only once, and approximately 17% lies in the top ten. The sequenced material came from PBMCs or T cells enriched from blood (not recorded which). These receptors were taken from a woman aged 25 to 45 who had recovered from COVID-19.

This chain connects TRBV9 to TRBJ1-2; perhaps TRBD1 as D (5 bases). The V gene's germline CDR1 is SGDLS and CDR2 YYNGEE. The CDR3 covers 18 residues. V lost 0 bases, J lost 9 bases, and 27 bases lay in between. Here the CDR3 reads CASSVDIGGSMLGVSYTF. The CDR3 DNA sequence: TGTGCCAGCAGCGTAGATATCGGGGGATCTATGTTGGGGGTTAGCTACACCTTC.

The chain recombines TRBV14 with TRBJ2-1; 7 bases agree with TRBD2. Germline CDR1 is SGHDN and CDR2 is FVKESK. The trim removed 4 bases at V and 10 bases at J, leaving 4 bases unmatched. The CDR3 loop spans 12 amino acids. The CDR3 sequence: CASSPLLAEQFF. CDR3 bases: TGTGCCAGCAGCCCTTTACTAGCGGAGCAGTTCTTC.

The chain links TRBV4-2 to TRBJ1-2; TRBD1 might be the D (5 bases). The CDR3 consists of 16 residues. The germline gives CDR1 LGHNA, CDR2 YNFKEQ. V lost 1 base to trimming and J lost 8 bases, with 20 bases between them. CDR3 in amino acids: CASSQVLQLGRRGYTF. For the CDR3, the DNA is TGTGCCAGCAGCCAAGTTCTTCAGCTGGGGCGTCGGGGCTACACCTTC.

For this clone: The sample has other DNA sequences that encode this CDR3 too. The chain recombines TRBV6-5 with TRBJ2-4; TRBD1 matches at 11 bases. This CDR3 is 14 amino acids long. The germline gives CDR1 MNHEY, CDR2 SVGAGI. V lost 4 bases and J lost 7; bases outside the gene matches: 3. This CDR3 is CASSSGTGGNIQYF. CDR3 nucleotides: TGTGCCAGCAGTTCCGGGACAGGGGGGAACATTCAGTACTTC.

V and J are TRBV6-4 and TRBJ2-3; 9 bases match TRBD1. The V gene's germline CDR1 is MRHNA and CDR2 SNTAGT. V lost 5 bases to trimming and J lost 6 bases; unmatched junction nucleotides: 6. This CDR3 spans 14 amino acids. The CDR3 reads CASSKGTGYDTQYF. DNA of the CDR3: TGTGCCAGCAGTAAGGGGACAGGGTATGATACGCAGTATTTT.

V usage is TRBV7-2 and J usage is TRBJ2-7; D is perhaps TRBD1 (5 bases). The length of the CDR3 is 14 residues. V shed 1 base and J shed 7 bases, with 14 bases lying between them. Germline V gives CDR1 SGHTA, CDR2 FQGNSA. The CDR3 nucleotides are TGTGCCAGCAGCTTAGGACAGAGCCCGTGGGAGCAGTACTTC. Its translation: CASSLGQSPWEQYF. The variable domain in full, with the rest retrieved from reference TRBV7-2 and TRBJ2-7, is GAGVSQSPSNKVTEKGKDVELRCDPISGHTALYWYRQSLGQGLEFLIYFQGNSAPDKSGLPSDRFSAERTGGSVSTLTIQRTQQEDSAVYLCASSLGQSPWEQYFGPGTRLTVT.